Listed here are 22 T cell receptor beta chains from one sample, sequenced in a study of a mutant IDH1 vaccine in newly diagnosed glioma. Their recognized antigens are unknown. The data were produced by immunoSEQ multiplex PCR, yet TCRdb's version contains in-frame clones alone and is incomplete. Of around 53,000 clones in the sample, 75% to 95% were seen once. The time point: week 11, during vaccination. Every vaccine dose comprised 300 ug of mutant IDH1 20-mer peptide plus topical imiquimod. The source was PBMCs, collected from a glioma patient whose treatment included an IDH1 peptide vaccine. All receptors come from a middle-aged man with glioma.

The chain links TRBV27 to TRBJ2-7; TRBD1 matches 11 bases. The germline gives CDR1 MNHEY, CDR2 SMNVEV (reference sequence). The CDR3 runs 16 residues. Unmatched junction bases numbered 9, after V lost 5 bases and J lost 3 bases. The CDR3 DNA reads TGTGCCAGCAGTACCCGTCCCGGGACAGGGGGCTACGAGCAGTACTTC. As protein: CASSTRPGTGGYEQYF.

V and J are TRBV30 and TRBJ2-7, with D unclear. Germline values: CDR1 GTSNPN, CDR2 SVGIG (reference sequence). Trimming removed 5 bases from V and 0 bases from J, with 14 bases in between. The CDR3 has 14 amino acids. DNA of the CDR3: TGTGCCTGGGAACCCGGACGGCCCTCCTACGAGCAGTACTTC. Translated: CAWEPGRPSYEQYF.

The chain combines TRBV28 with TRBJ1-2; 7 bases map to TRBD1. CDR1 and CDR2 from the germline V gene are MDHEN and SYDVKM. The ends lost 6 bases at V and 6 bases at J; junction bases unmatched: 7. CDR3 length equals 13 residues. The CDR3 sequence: CASSSRGEDGYTF. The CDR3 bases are TGTGCCAGCAGCTCCAGGGGGGAGGATGGCTACACCTTC.

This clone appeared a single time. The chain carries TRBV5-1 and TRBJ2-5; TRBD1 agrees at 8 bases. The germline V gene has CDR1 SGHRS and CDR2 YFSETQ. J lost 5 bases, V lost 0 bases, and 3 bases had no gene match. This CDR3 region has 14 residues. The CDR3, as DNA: TGCGCCAGCAGCTTGGAGACAGGGGTTGAGACCCAGTACTTC. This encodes CASSLETGVETQYF.

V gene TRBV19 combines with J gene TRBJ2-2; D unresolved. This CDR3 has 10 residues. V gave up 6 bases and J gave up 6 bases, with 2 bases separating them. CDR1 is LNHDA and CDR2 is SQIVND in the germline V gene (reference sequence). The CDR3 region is CASRAGELFF. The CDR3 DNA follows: TGTGCCAGTAGAGCCGGGGAGCTGTTTTTT.

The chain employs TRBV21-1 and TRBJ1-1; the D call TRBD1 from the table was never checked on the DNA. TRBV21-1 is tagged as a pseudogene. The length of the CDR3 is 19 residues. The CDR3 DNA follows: TGTGCCAGCAGCAAGGCCAAACCAGGGCTCCCTAAAGAGGACACTGAAGCTTTCTTT. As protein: CASSKAKPGLPKEDTEAFF.

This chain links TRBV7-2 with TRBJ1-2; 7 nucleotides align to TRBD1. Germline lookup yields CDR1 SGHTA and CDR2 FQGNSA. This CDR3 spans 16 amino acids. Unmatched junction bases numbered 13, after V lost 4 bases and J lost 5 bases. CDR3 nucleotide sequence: TGTGCCAGCAGCTCCACGACAGGGCGATGGGCTTATGGCTACACCTTC. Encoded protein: CASSSTTGRWAYGYTF.

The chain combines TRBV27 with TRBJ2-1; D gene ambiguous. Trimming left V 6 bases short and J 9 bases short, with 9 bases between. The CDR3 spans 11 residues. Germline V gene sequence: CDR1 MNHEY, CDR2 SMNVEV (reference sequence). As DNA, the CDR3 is TGTGCCAGCAGCCCGGGCGGTGAGCAGTTCTTC. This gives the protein CASSPGGEQFF.

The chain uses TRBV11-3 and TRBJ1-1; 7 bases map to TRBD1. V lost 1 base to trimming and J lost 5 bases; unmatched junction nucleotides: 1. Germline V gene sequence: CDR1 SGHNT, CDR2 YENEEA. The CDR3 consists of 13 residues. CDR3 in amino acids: CASSLGTGTEAFF. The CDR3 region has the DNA TGTGCCAGCAGCTTAGGGACAGGTACTGAAGCTTTCTTT.

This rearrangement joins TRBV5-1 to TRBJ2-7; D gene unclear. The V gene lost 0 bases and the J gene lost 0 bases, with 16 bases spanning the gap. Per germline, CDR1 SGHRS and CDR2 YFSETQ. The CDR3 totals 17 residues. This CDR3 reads CASSLGPSRTFSYEQYF. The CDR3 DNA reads TGCGCCAGCAGCTTGGGCCCCTCTCGGACCTTCTCCTACGAGCAGTACTTC.

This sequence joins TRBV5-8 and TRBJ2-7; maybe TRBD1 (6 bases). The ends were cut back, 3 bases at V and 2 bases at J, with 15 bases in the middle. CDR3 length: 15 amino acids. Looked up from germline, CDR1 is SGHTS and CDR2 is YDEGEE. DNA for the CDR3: TGTGCCAGCAGCTCGCGGACAGCCGGAGCCTACGAGCAGTACTTC. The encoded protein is CASSSRTAGAYEQYF. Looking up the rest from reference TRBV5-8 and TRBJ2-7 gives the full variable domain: EAGVTQSPTHLIKTRGQQATLRCSPISGHTSVYWYQQALGLGLQFLLWYDEGEERNRGNFPPRFSGRQFPNYSSELNVNALELEDSALYLCASSSRTAGAYEQYFGPGTRLTVT.

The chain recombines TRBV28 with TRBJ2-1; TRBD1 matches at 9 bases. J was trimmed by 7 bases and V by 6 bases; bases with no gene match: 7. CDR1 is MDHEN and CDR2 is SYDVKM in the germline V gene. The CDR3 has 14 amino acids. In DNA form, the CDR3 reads TGTGCCAGCAGCCGTCCCGGGACAGGGAATGAGCAGTTCTTC. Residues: CASSRPGTGNEQFF. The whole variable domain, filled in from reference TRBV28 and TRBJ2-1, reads DVKVTQSSRYLVKRTGEKVFLECVQDMDHENMFWYRQDPGLGLRLIYFSYDVKMKEKGDIPEGYSVSREKKERFSLILESASTNQTSMYLCASSRPGTGNEQFFGPGTRLTVL.

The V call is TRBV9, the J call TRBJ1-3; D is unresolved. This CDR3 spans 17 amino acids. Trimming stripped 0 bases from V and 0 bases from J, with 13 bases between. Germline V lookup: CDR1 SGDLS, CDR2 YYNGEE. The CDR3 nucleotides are TGTGCCAGCAGCGTAGGACCCCCGGAGGTCTCTGGAAACACCATATATTTT. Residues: CASSVGPPEVSGNTIYF.

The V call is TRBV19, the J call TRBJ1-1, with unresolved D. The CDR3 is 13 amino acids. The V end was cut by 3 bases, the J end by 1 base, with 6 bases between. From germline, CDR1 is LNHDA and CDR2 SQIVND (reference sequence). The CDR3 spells CASSIGWNTEAFF. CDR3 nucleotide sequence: TGTGCCAGTAGTATCGGTTGGAACACTGAAGCTTTCTTT.

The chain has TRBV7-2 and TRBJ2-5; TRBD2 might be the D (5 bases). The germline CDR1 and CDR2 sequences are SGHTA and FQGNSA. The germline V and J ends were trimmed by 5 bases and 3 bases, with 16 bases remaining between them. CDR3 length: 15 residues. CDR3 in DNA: TGTGCCAGCAGCCCAATCGCCGGGATCGAAGAGACCCAGTACTTC. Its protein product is CASSPIAGIEETQYF.

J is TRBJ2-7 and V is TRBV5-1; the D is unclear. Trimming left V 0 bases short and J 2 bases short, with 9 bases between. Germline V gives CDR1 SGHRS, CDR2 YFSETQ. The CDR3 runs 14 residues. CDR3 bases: TGCGCCAGCAGCTTGGAGCACACAACCTACGAGCAGTACTTC. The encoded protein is CASSLEHTTYEQYF.

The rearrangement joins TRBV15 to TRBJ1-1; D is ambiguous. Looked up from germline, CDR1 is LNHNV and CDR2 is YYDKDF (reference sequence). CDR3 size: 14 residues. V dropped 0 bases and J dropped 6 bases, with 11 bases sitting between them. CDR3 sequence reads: CATSRDLRNSEAFF. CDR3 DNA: TGTGCCACCAGCAGAGATCTTAGAAACTCTGAAGCTTTCTTT.

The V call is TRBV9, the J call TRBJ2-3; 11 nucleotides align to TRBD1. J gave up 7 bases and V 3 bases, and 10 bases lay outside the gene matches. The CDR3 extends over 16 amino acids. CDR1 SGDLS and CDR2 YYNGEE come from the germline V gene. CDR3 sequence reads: CASSASRDRGMNTQYF. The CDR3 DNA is TGTGCCAGCAGCGCGTCCCGGGACAGGGGGATGAATACGCAGTATTTT.

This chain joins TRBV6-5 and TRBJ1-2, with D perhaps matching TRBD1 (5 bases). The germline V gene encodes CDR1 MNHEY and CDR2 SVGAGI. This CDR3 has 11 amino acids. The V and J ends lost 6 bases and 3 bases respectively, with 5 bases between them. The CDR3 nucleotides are TGTGCCAGCAGAGGGGACTATGGCTACACCTTC. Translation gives CASRGDYGYTF.

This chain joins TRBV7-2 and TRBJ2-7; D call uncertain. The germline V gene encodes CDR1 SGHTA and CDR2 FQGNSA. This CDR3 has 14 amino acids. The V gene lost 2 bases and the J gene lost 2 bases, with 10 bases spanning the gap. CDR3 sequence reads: CASSLFGLAYEQYF. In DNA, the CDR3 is TGTGCCAGCAGCTTATTTGGATTAGCCTACGAGCAGTACTTC. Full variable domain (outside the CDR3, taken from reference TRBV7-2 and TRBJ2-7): GAGVSQSPSNKVTEKGKDVELRCDPISGHTALYWYRQSLGQGLEFLIYFQGNSAPDKSGLPSDRFSAERTGGSVSTLTIQRTQQEDSAVYLCASSLFGLAYEQYFGPGTRLTVT.

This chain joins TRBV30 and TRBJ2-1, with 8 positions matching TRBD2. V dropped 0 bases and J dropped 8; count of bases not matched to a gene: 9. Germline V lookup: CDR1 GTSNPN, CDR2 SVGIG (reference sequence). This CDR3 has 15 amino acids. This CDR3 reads CAWSVGTRGHDEQFF. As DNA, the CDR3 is TGTGCCTGGAGTGTAGGGACTAGGGGCCATGATGAGCAGTTCTTC.

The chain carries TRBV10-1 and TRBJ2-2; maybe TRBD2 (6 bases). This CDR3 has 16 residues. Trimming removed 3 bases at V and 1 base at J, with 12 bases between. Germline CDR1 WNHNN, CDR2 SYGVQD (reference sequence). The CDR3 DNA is TGCGCCAGCAGTGACCCGAGGCGGGGGAACACCGGGGAGCTGTTTTTT. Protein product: CASSDPRRGNTGELFF.